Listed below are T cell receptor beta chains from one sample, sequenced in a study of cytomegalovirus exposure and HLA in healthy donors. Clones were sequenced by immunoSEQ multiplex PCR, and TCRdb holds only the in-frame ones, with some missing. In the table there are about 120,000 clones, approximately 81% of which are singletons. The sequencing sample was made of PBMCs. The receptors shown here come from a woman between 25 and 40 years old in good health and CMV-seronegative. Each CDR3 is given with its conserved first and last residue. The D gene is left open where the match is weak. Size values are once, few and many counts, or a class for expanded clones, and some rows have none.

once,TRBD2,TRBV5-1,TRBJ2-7,TGCGCCAGCAGCTTCGCAGAGACTAGCGGTTCCTACGAGCAGTACTTC,CASSFAETSGSYEQYF
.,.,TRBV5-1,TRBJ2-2,TGCGCCAGCAGCTTGGTCCCGGCAGGCACCGGGGAGCTGTTTTTT,CASSLVPAGTGELFF
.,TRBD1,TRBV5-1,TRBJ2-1,TGCGCCAGCAGCCCATGGACAGGGGGCGCCCCTAAAGATGAGCAGTTCTTC,CASSPWTGGAPKDEQFF
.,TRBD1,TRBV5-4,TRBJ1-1,TGTGCCAGCAGCAGCGGACAGGGGAGGACTGAAGCTTTCTTT,CASSSGQGRTEAFF
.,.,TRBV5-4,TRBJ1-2,TGTGCCAGCAGCTTGGGTGCAGAGGCCGACTATGGCTACACCTTC,CASSLGAEADYGYTF
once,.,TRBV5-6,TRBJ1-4,TGTGCCAGCAGCTTGCGAGCCCTCCGTCAAGGGGGTGAAAAACTGTTTTTT,CASSLRALRQGGEKLFF
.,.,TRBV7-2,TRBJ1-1,TGTGCCAGCAGCTCAAAAAACACTGAAGCTTTCTTT,CASSSKNTEAFF
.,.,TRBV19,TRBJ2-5,TGTGCCAGTAGTCCACCAGGGAAACAAGAGACCCAGTACTTC,CASSPPGKQETQYF
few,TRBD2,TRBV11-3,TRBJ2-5,TGTGCCAGCAGCCGCGGGACTAGCGGGGGCCATCAAGAGACCCAGTACTTC,CASSRGTSGGHQETQYF
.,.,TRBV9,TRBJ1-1,TGTGCCAGCAGCGTAGAGGCAGAGGACACTGAAGCTTTCTTT,CASSVEAEDTEAFF
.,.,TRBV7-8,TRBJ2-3,TGTGCCAGCAGCTTAGTGTCAGATATTCGGTATTTT,CASSLVSDIRYF
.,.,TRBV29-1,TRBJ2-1,TGCAGCGTAGATTCAACGGAGCCTAAGGTCTCCTACAATGAGCAGTTCTTC,CSVDSTEPKVSYNEQFF
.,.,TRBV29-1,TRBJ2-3,TGCAGCGCACACTATGATACGCAGTATTTT,CSAHYDTQYF
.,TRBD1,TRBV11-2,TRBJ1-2,TGTGCCAGCAGCCGGACAGGGACTGGCTACACCTTC,CASSRTGTGYTF
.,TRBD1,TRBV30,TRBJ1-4,TGTGCCTGGAGTACTCGACAGGGGAGGGATGAAAAACTGTTTTTT,CAWSTRQGRDEKLFF
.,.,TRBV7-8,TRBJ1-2,TGTGCCAGCAGCTTAGATCGGGCGGGAGGCTATGGCTACACCTTC,CASSLDRAGGYGYTF
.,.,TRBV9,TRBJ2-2,TGTGCCAGCAGCGTAGATCCTAGCACCGGGGAGCTGTTTTTT,CASSVDPSTGELFF
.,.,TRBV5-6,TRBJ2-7,TGTGCCAGCAGCTTGGGACAGACCCCTGACGAGCAGTACTTC,CASSLGQTPDEQYF
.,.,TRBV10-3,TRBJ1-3,TGTGCCAATTCGGGCCTCCCGGAGGACACCATATATTTT,CANSGLPEDTIYF
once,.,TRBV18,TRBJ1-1,TGTGCCAGCTCACCAGAGAATGGGAACACTGAAGCTTTCTTT,CASSPENGNTEAFF
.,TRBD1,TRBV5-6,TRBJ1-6,TGTGCCAGCACATTTTATGGACAGGCCAGTACTAATTCACCCCTCCACTTT,CASTFYGQASTNSPLHF
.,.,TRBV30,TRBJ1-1,TGTGCCTGGAGTGTACAATCGGGTGGAGGCACTGAAGCTTTCTTT,CAWSVQSGGGTEAFF
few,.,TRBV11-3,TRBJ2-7,TGTGCCAGCAGCTTCAACACGGGGTACGAGCAGTACTTC,CASSFNTGYEQYF
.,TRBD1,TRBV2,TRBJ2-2,TGTGCCAGCAAAGACAACAGGGGCACCGGGGAGCTGTTTTTT,CASKDNRGTGELFF
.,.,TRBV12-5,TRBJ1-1,TGTGCTAGTGGTTTGGCCTTGAACACTGAAGCTTTCTTT,CASGLALNTEAFF
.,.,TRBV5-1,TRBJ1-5,TGCGCCAGCAGCTCCGGGACACCGAATCAGCCCCAGCATTTT,CASSSGTPNQPQHF
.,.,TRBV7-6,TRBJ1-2,TGTGCCAGCAGCTTAGACAGATCCAGCGTATCCCCAAGGGAGTACACCTTC,CASSLDRSSVSPREYTF
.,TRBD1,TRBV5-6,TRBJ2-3,TGTGCCAGCAGCTTGCTAGGACAGGGGACAGATACGCAGTATTTT,CASSLLGQGTDTQYF
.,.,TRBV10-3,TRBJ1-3,TGTGCCATCAGTGTTATTGAGACTGTCTTCTCTGGAAACACCATATATTTT,CAISVIETVFSGNTIYF
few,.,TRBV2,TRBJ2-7,TGTGCCAGCAGTCGGGACAACTCCTACGAGCAGTACTTC,CASSRDNSYEQYF
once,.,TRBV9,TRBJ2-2,TGTGCCAGCAGCCTCCTGGCGGGAACCAACACCGGGGAGCTGTTTTTT,CASSLLAGTNTGELFF
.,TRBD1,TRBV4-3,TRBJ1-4,TGCGCCAGCAGCCAACGTGGACAGGGAGCAACTAATGAAAAACTGTTTTTT,CASSQRGQGATNEKLFF
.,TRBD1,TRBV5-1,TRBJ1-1,TGCGCCAGCAGCTCAAGGACAGGGGGCAACACTGAAGCTTTCTTT,CASSSRTGGNTEAFF
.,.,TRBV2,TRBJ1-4,TGTGCCAGCAGCAAGGGGGTTACTAATGAAAAACTGTTTTTT,CASSKGVTNEKLFF
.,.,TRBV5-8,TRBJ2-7,TGTGCCAGCAGCTTGGCCGGGCAGGGTACGTACGAGCAGTACTTC,CASSLAGQGTYEQYF
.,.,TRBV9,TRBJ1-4,TGTGCCAGCAGCCGGGTTGGTGAAAAACTGTTTTTT,CASSRVGEKLFF
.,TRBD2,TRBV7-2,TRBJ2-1,TGTGCCAGCAGCTTATTACCAGCGGGGGCCTACAATGAGCAGTTCTTC,CASSLLPAGAYNEQFF
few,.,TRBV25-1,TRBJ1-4,TGTGCCAGTGGGCGCAGGGGATTAAATGAAAAACTGTTTTTT,CASGRRGLNEKLFF
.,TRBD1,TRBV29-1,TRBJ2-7,TGCAGCGTTGAAATGGGACAGAACTACGAGCAGTACTTC,CSVEMGQNYEQYF
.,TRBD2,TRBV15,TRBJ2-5,TGTGCCACCAGCAGAAGAGGGACTAGCGGGGCGTTGGAGACCCAGTACTTC,CATSRRGTSGALETQYF
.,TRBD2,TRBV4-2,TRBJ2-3,TGTGCCAGCAGCCAAGGACTAGCGGGGGGGCCTAGCACAGATACGCAGTATTTT,CASSQGLAGGPSTDTQYF
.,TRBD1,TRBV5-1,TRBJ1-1,TGCGCCAGCAGCGGACAGGAGAACACTGAAGCTTTCTTT,CASSGQENTEAFF
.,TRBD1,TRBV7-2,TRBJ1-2,TGTGCCAGCAGCTTACTAACAGGGGGCTACGGCTACACCTTC,CASSLLTGGYGYTF
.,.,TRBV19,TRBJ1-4,TGTGCTAGTACCCTCAGGACGGGGGGGTATGAAAAACTGTTTTTT,CASTLRTGGYEKLFF
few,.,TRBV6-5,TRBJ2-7,TGTGCCAGCAGAGGATCGGGGGAGCAGTACTTC,CASRGSGEQYF
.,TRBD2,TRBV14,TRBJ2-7,TGTGCCAGCAGCCAAGATGACCCCAGCGGGAGCTCCTACGAGCAGTACTTC,CASSQDDPSGSSYEQYF
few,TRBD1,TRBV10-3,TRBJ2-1,TGTGCCATCAGCGGACAGGGGGCAGGCGATGAGCAGTTCTTC,CAISGQGAGDEQFF
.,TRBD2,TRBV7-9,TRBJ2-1,TGTGCCAGCAGCTTAGGACTAGCGGGGGATGAGCAGTTCTTC,CASSLGLAGDEQFF
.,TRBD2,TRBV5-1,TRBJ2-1,TGCGCCAGCAGTCTACTAGCGGGGGGCAATGAGCAGTTCTTC,CASSLLAGGNEQFF
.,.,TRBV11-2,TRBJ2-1,TGTGCCAGCAGCTTAAGTGGTAGGGAGGAGCAGTTCTTC,CASSLSGREEQFF
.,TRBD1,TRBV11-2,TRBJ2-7,TGTGCCAGCAGCTTTGGGGTGACAGGGTCCTACGAGCAGTACTTC,CASSFGVTGSYEQYF
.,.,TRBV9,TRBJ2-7,TGTGCCAGCAGCGTAGGTACAGATCCCTACGAGCAGTACTTC,CASSVGTDPYEQYF
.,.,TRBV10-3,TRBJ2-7,TGTGCCATCAGGCCACAAGGAGGGATCTACGAGCAGTACTTC,CAIRPQGGIYEQYF
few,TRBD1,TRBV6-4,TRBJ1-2,TGTGCCAGCAGCCAGACAGGGGGCGAAGGATCGGGCTACACCTTC,CASSQTGGEGSGYTF
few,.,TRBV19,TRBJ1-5,TGTGCCAGTAGTATTTCGACAGACCGTCGGAGCAATCAGCCCCAGCATTTT,CASSISTDRRSNQPQHF